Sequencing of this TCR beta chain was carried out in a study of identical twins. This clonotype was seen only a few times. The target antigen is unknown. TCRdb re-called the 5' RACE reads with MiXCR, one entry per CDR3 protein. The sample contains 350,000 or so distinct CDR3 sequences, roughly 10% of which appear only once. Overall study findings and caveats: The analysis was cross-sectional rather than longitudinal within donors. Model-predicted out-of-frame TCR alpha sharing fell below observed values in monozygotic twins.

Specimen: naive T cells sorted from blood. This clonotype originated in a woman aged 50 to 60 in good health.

DNA for the CDR3: TGTGCCAGCAGCCAGCCGGATGTAGGAGCTTTCTTT. Translation: CASSQPDVGAFF. The V gene is TRBV11-2, the J gene TRBJ1-1; D remains unclear. The CDR3 loop spans 12 amino acids. The V end was cut by 5 bases, the J end by 10 bases, with 14 bases between. Germline V gene lookup returns CDR1 SGHAT and CDR2 FQNNGV.